This T cell receptor beta chain was identified in a study of CD8 T cells in ankylosing spondylitis. Study-level results: Significantly higher representation of disease-linked clones was reported for matched ankylosing spondylitis synovial fluid. In ankylosing spondylitis blood, a motif of roughly 8 highly homologous TCR beta variants appeared characteristic.

Libraries for TCR beta were made by quantitative 5'-RACE with molecular barcodes. Via MiXCR, TCRdb re-called the 5' RACE reads, giving one row per CDR3 protein. The sample includes about 240,000 distinct CDR3 sequences, around 7.8% of them seen just once. This clonotype came up many times. Antigen specificity is unknown. Sequenced sample: blood, either unsorted or a sorted T cell fraction (not recorded which). The TCR was taken from a male donor with ankylosing spondylitis or in good health (not recorded which).

The CDR3 DNA is TGCGCCAGCAGCTACGGACAGGGGGGTGGCTACACCTTC. Its translation is CASSYGQGGGYTF. The genes are TRBV5-1 and TRBJ1-2, with 10 bases fitting TRBD1. Per the germline V gene, CDR1 is SGHRS and CDR2 is YFSETQ. This CDR3 is built from 13 residues. Trimming cost V 3 bases and J 7 bases; bases outside gene matches: 3.